The clone carrying this T cell receptor (beta chain) appeared a single time. Its antigen remains unknown. Roughly 10^5 TCR templates underwent assay in every sample. Generated by immunoSEQ multiplex PCR, the TCRdb table keeps only in-frame clones and is missing some. Here the sample spans 100,000 or so clones, just over 90% being singletons. Trimming took off 4 bases at V and 3 bases at J, with 17 bases between the two ends. Germline V gene lookup returns CDR1 SGHRS and CDR2 YFSETQ. The CDR3 spans 15 residues. The sample comes from a study of siplizumab effects on memory and regulatory T cells. General study points: Alloreactive sequences whose origin lay in unstimulated CD4+ memory cells were significantly reduced by siplizumab. It seemed that naive T cells were more diverse than memory cells and were major contributors to the alloresponse.

The TCR comes from a human donor in good health. This chain joins TRBV5-1 and TRBJ2-7; D ambiguous. Sequenced: Tregs sorted from blood. CDR3 nucleotide sequence: TGCGCCAGCAGCCGTGACACTACAAGAGACTACGAGCAGTACTTC. It codes for CASSRDTTRDYEQYF.